What follows are 18 T cell receptor beta chains derived from one specimen sequenced in a study of blood T cell repertoires in COVID-19. The protocol was immunoSEQ multiplex PCR, while the TCRdb copy is restricted to in-frame clones and leaves out a portion. Here the sample spans about 39,000 clones, 65% to 90% being singletons. Sample: peripheral blood. These TCRs come from a man in his forties with active COVID-19.

CDR3 sequence: CASSRTGGDGYTF. DNA for the CDR3: TGTGCCAGCAGTAGAACAGGGGGGGATGGCTACACCTTC. This chain connects TRBV2 to TRBJ1-2; TRBD1 agrees at 8 bases. This CDR3 region has 13 residues. V shed 5 bases, J shed 6 bases, and the junction held 5 bases outside the gene matches. The germline CDR1 and CDR2 sequences are SNHLY and FYNNEI.

This sequence joins TRBV7-3 and TRBJ2-2; the D gene is possibly TRBD2 (6 bases). This CDR3 has 13 residues. Trimming removed 7 bases from V and 4 bases from J, with 10 bases in between. The germline V gene has CDR1 SGHTA and CDR2 FQGTGA. CDR3 coding DNA: TGTGCCAGCAACGGGGGAGGCACCGGGGAGCTGTTTTTT. Protein: CASNGGGTGELFF.

The chain employs TRBV7-2 and TRBJ2-7; a possible D gene is TRBD1 (6 bases). There are 15 residues in the CDR3. Germline CDR1 and CDR2: SGHTA and FQGNSA. The V and J ends lost 1 base and 2 bases respectively, with 12 bases between them. As DNA, the CDR3 is TGTGCCAGCAGCTTAGGAAGCGGACAGCCCTACGAGCAGTACTTC. It yields the protein CASSLGSGQPYEQYF.

V usage is TRBV2 and J usage is TRBJ2-7; 9 bases match TRBD1. J was trimmed by 0 bases and V by 5 bases; bases with no gene match: 8. CDR3 length: 16 amino acids. Germline V lookup: CDR1 SNHLY, CDR2 FYNNEI. The CDR3 loop is CASSFRTGASSYEQYF. In nucleotides, the CDR3 is TGTGCCAGCAGTTTTAGGACAGGGGCTAGCTCCTACGAGCAGTACTTC.

V is TRBV11-1 and J is TRBJ1-2, with unresolved D. Trimming shortened V by 4 bases and J by 3 bases, and 9 bases separated the two germline ends. The germline CDR1 and CDR2 sequences are SGHAT and FQDESV (reference sequence). The CDR3 is made up of 13 amino acids. The CDR3 nucleotides are TGTGCCAGCAGCTCCGGACTTCACTATGGCTACACCTTC. As protein: CASSSGLHYGYTF.

This chain connects TRBV7-9 to TRBJ1-1; 9 positions match TRBD1. Losses at the gene ends were 0 bases for V and 4 bases for J; bases not matched to a gene: 3. Germline V gene sequence: CDR1 SEHNR, CDR2 FQNEAQ (reference sequence). This CDR3 region has 15 residues. The CDR3 loop reads CASSLAGQGGTEAFF. The CDR3 DNA sequence: TGTGCCAGCAGCTTAGCGGGACAGGGAGGCACTGAAGCTTTCTTT.

The rearrangement joins TRBV2 to TRBJ2-2; 8 bases match TRBD2. Trimming cost V 7 bases and J 8 bases; bases outside gene matches: 9. Germline V gene data show CDR1 as SNHLY and CDR2 as FYNNEI. The CDR3 has 14 residues. For the CDR3, the DNA is TGTGCCAGCAAATTGTTAGCGGGATCGGGGGAGCTGTTTTTT. Encoded protein: CASKLLAGSGELFF.

The chain carries TRBV6-5 and TRBJ1-2; 7 bases are a match to TRBD1. CDR1 is MNHEY and CDR2 is SVGAGI in the germline V gene. The CDR3 loop spans 13 amino acids. V lost 7 bases and J lost 2; bases outside the gene matches: 4. The CDR3 nucleotides are TGTGCCAGCAATAGGGGACAGAACTATGGCTACACCTTC. It yields the protein CASNRGQNYGYTF.

This clone has only a few counts. The V call is TRBV18, the J call TRBJ1-5; D gene uncertain. The ends were cut back, 3 bases at V and 0 bases at J, with 9 bases in the middle. Looked up from germline, CDR1 is KGHSH and CDR2 is LQKENI. This CDR3 is built from 15 residues. The CDR3 DNA is TGTGCCAGCTCACCGGGCTTCTATAGCAATCAGCCCCAGCATTTT. It encodes CASSPGFYSNQPQHF.

This clone was counted a single time. The chain employs TRBV6-5 and TRBJ1-1, with a weak D call TRBD1 (6 bases). V was cut by 2 bases and J by 1 base, with 8 bases left in between. This CDR3 is 14 amino acids long. Germline CDR1 and CDR2: MNHEY and SVGAGI. The CDR3 loop is CASSYRTENTEAFF. CDR3 DNA: TGTGCCAGCAGTTACCGGACAGAGAACACTGAAGCTTTCTTT.

This clone was seen a handful of times. V and J are TRBV7-8 and TRBJ1-4; TRBD1 agrees at 7 bases. Germline CDR1 is SGHVS and CDR2 is FQNEAQ. The length of the CDR3 is 14 residues. After removal of 4 bases from V and 7 bases from J, the junction contained 6 bases not matched to a gene. The CDR3 is CASSSTGSREKLFF. For the CDR3, the DNA is TGTGCCAGCAGCTCGACAGGGAGTCGTGAAAAACTGTTTTTT.

J is TRBJ1-1 and V is TRBV27; possibly TRBD1 for D (5 bases). The V gene's germline CDR1 is MNHEY and CDR2 SMNVEV (reference sequence). CDR3 length: 14 amino acids. The V end lost 4 bases, the J end lost 3 bases, and 12 bases lay between the germline ends. The CDR3 spells CASSSGHGYTEAFF. In nucleotides, the CDR3 is TGTGCCAGCAGTTCAGGACATGGCTACACTGAAGCTTTCTTT.

The V call is TRBV5-4, the J call TRBJ2-1; 10 positions match TRBD2. Trimming removed 4 bases from V and 8 bases from J; junction bases left unmatched: 9. CDR1 and CDR2 from the germline V gene are SGHNT and YYREEE (reference sequence). There are 15 residues in the CDR3. CDR3: CASSPGIAGGHEQFF. In DNA form, the CDR3 reads TGTGCCAGCAGCCCCGGTATAGCGGGAGGCCATGAGCAGTTCTTC.

The V gene is TRBV7-6, the J gene TRBJ2-7; a possible D gene is TRBD1 (6 bases). V lost 3 bases and J lost 7, with 16 bases in between. The CDR3 runs 14 residues. The germline V gene encodes CDR1 SGHVS and CDR2 FNYEAQ. CDR3 sequence reads: CASSFSNSGVEQYF. CDR3 nucleotide sequence: TGTGCCAGCAGCTTCTCAAACTCAGGGGTTGAGCAGTACTTC.

J is TRBJ1-2 and V is TRBV28; 10 bases map to TRBD1. V was clipped by 6 bases and J by 8 bases; unmatched bases: 9. CDR3 length equals 14 residues. The germline gives CDR1 MDHEN, CDR2 SYDVKM. For the CDR3, the DNA is TGTGCCAGCAGGGAAGGACAGGGGGTTTACGGCTACACCTTC. Residues: CASREGQGVYGYTF.

The chain uses TRBV15 and TRBJ2-7; no reliable D call. This CDR3 has 15 amino acids. The germline gives CDR1 LNHNV, CDR2 YYDKDF (reference sequence). Trimming shortened V by 1 base and J by 9 bases, and 19 bases separated the two germline ends. The CDR3 region has the DNA TGTGCCACCAGCAGAGGTCCCAGGCCCTTGAAAGGGCAGTACTTC. It codes for CATSRGPRPLKGQYF.

This clone was seen just once. The chain uses TRBV15 and TRBJ1-4; possible D gene TRBD1, 5 bases. CDR3 length: 15 residues. Germline V gene sequence: CDR1 LNHNV, CDR2 YYDKDF (reference sequence). Trimming removed 1 base from V and 8 bases from J, with 14 bases in between. CDR3 coding DNA: TGTGCCACCAGCAGAGGGGGGGATTTCGGGGAAAAACTGTTTTTT. Amino acid sequence: CATSRGGDFGEKLFF.

This clone was counted a few times. The chain uses TRBV19 and TRBJ1-5; possible D gene TRBD1, 6 bases. Per the germline V gene, CDR1 is LNHDA and CDR2 is SQIVND (reference sequence). CDR3 size: 12 residues. Trimming stripped 6 bases from V and 15 bases from J, with 18 bases between. The CDR3 sequence is CASSAIGTKTHF. As DNA, the CDR3 is TGTGCCAGTAGCGCAATCGGGACAAAAACGCATTTT. Filled out from reference TRBV19 and TRBJ1-5, the complete variable domain reads DGGITQSPKYLFRKEGQNVTLSCEQNLNHDAMYWYRQDPGQGLRLIYYSQIVNDFQKGDIAEGYSVSREKKESFPLTVTSAQKNPTAFYLCASSAIGTKTHFGDGTRLSIL.